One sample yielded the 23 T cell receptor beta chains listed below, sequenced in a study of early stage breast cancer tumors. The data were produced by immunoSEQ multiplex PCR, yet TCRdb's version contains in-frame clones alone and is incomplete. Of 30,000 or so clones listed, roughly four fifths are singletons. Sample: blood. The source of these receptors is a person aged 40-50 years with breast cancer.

CDR3 sequence (DNA): TGTGCCAGCAGCTTAGATCGGCCCAGCACAGATACGCAGTATTTT. Residues: CASSLDRPSTDTQYF. The chain carries TRBV7-9 and TRBJ2-3; D ambiguous. V was pared by 1 base and J by 0 bases, with 8 bases between. Germline loops: CDR1 SEHNR, CDR2 FQNEAQ (reference sequence). This CDR3 has 15 amino acids.

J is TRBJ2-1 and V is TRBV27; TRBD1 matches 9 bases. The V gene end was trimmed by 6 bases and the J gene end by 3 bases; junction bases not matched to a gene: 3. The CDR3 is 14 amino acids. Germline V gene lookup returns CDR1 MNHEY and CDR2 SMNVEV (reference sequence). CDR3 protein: CASSPGQGYNEQFF. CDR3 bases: TGTGCCAGCAGCCCGGGACAGGGCTACAATGAGCAGTTCTTC.

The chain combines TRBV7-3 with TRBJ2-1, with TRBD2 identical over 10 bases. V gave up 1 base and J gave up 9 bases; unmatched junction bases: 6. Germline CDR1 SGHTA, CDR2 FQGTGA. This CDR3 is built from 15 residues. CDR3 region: CASSLIAGGRFEQFF. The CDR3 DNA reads TGTGCCAGCAGCTTAATAGCGGGAGGTAGATTTGAGCAGTTCTTC.

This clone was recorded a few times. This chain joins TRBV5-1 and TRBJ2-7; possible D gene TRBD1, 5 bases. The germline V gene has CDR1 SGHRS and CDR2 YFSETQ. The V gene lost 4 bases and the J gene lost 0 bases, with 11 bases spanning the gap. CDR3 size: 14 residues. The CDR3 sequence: CASSMDTSSYEQYF. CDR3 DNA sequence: TGCGCCAGCAGCATGGACACGAGCTCCTACGAGCAGTACTTC.

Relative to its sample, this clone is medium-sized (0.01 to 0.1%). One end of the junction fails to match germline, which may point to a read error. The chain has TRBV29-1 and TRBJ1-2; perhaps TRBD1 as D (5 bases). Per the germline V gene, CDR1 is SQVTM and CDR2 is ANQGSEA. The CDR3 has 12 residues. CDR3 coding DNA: TGCAGCGTTCAAGAGGGGCGCGGCGGCTACACCTTC. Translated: CSVQEGRGGYTF.

CDR3 sequence: CATRAPEGTSQETQYF. CDR3 bases: TGTGCCACTCGAGCCCCCGAGGGGACTTCACAAGAGACCCAGTACTTC. The chain employs TRBV10-3 and TRBJ2-5; maybe TRBD2 (6 bases). The V end was cut by 10 bases, the J end by 2 bases, with 23 bases between. The germline gives CDR1 ENHRY, CDR2 SYGVKD. CDR3 length: 16 amino acids.

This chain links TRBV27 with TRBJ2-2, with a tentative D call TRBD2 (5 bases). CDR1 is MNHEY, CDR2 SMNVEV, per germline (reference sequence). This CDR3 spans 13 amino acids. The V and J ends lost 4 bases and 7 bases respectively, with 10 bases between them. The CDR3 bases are TGTGCCAGCAGTTGGACTTTAGACGGGGAGCTGTTTTTT. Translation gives CASSWTLDGELFF.

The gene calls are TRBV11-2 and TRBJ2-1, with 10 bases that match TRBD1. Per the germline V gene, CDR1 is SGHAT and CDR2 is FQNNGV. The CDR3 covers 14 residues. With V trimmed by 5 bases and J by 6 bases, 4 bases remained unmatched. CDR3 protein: CASSPWTGGNEQFF. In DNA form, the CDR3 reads TGTGCCAGCAGCCCATGGACAGGGGGCAATGAGCAGTTCTTC.

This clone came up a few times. The CDR3 loop is CASSPRSPGLEANEQFF. The CDR3 nucleotides are TGTGCCAGCAGCCCAAGAAGCCCGGGACTAGAGGCCAATGAGCAGTTCTTC. The chain has TRBV7-2 and TRBJ2-1, with 8 bases fitting TRBD2. The germline V gene has CDR1 SGHTA and CDR2 FQGNSA. The CDR3 runs 17 residues. V gave up 5 bases and J gave up 6 bases; unmatched junction bases: 15.

The CDR3 bases are TGTGCCAGCAGCATACAGGTTAACATGAACACTGAAGCTTTCTTT. This encodes CASSIQVNMNTEAFF. This rearrangement joins TRBV11-2 to TRBJ1-1; a weak D match, TRBD1 (5 bases). The CDR3 runs to 15 residues. Germline V lookup: CDR1 SGHAT, CDR2 FQNNGV. With 5 bases removed from V and 0 bases from J, the gap between germline ends came to 13 bases.

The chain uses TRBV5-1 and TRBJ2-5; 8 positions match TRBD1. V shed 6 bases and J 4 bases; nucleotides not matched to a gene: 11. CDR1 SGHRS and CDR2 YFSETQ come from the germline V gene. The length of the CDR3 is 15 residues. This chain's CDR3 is CASTPGGNVGETQYF. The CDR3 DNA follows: TGCGCCAGCACCCCAGGGGGCAATGTGGGAGAGACCCAGTACTTC.

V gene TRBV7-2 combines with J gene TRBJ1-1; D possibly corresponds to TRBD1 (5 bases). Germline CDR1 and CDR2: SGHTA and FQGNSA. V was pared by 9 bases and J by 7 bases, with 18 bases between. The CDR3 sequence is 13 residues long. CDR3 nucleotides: TGTGCCAGAGCCCCGTTACAGGAGGGTGAAGCTTTCTTT. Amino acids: CARAPLQEGEAFF.

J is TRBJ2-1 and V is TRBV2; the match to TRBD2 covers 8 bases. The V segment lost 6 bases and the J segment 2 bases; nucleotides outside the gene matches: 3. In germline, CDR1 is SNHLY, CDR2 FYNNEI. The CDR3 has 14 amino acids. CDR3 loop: CASRNSGTYNEQFF. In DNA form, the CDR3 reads TGTGCCAGCAGGAATAGCGGGACCTACAATGAGCAGTTCTTC.

This CDR3 reads CASSPSLTGAGELFF. The CDR3 DNA reads as TGTGCCAGCAGCCCCTCACTGACAGGCGCCGGGGAGCTGTTTTTT. This chain joins TRBV7-3 and TRBJ2-2; maybe TRBD1 (6 bases). The CDR3 is 15 residues long. Per the germline V gene, CDR1 is SGHTA and CDR2 is FQGTGA. Trimming shortened V by 5 bases and J by 6 bases, and 16 bases separated the two germline ends. The variable domain in full, completed from reference TRBV7-3 and TRBJ2-2, reads GAGVSQTPSNKVTEKGKYVELRCDPISGHTALYWYRQSLGQGPEFLIYFQGTGAADDSGLPNDRFFAVRPEGSVSTLKIQRTERGDSAVYLCASSPSLTGAGELFFGEGSRLTVL.

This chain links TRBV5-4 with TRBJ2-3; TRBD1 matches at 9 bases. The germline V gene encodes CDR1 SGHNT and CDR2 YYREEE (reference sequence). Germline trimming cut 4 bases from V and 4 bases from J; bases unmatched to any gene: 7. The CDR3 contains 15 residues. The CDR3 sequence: CASSAPGQGADTQYF. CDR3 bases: TGTGCCAGCAGCGCACCGGGACAGGGCGCAGATACGCAGTATTTT.

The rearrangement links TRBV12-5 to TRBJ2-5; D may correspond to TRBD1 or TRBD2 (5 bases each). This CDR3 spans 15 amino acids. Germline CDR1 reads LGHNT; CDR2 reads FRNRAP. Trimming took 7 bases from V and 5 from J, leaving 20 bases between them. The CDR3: CASAPLGSWGETQYF. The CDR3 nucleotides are TGTGCTAGTGCCCCGTTGGGTAGCTGGGGGGAGACCCAGTACTTC.

Here the CDR3 DNA reads TGTGCCAGCAGCTTGGGACTAGCGGGAGTTAACGAGCAGTACTTC. Residues: CASSLGLAGVNEQYF. This chain connects TRBV5-5 to TRBJ2-7; 12 bases match TRBD2. The V gene's germline CDR1 is SGHKS and CDR2 YYEKEE (reference sequence). The CDR3 covers 15 residues. With 0 bases clipped from V and 5 bases from J, the junction kept 3 bases outside the gene matches.

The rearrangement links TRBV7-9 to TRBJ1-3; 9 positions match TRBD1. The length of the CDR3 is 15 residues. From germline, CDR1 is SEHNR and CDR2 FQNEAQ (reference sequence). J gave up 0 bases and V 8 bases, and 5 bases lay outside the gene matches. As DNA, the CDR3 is TGTGCCAGCGTGGGACAGGGCTCCTCTGGAAACACCATATATTTT. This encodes CASVGQGSSGNTIYF.

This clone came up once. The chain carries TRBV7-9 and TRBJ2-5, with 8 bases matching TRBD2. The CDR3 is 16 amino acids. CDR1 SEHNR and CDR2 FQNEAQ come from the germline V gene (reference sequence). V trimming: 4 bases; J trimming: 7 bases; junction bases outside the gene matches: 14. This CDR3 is CASSSKLAVGAGTQYF. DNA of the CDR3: TGTGCCAGCAGCTCTAAACTAGCGGTGGGCGCAGGGACCCAGTACTTC. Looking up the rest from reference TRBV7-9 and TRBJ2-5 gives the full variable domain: DTGVSQNPRHKITKRGQNVTFRCDPISEHNRLYWYRQTLGQGPEFLTYFQNEAQLEKSRLLSDRFSAERPKGSFSTLEIQRTEQGDSAMYLCASSSKLAVGAGTQYFGPGTRLLVL.

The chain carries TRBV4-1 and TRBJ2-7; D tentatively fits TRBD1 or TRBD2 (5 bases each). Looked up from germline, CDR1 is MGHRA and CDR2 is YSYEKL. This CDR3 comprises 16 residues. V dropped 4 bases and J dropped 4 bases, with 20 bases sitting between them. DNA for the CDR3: TGCGCCAGCAGCCCACCCCCACGGGACGGAAAATACGAGCAGTACTTC. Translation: CASSPPPRDGKYEQYF.

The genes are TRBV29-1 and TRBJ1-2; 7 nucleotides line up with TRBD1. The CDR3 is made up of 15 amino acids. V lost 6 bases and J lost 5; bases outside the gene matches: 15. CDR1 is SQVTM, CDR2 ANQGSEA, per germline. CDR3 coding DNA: TGCAGCGTCTTAACCCAGGGGGGACAAGCTTATGGCTACACCTTC. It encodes CSVLTQGGQAYGYTF.

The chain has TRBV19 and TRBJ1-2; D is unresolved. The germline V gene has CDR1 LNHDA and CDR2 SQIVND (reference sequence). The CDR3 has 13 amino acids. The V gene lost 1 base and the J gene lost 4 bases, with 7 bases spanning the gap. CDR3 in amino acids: CASSIVQFYGYTF. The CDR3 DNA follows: TGTGCCAGTAGTATAGTGCAGTTCTATGGCTACACCTTC.

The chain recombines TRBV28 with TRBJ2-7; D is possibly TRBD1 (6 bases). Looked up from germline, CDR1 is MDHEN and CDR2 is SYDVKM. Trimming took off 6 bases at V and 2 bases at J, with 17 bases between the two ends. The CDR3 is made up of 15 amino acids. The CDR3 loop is CASRKAYRETYEQYF. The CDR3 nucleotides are TGTGCCAGCAGAAAAGCGTACAGGGAAACCTACGAGCAGTACTTC.